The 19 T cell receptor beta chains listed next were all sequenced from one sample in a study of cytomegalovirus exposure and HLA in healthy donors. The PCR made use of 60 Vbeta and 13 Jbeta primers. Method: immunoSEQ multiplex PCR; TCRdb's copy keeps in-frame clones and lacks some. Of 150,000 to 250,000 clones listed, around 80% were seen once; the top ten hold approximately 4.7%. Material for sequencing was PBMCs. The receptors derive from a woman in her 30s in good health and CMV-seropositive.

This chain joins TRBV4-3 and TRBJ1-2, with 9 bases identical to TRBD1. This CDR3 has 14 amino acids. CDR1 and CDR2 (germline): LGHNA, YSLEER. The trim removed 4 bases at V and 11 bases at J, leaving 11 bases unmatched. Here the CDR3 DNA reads TGCGCCAGCAGCCGAGAACTCGGGACAGGGTGGTACACCTTC. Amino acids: CASSRELGTGWYTF.

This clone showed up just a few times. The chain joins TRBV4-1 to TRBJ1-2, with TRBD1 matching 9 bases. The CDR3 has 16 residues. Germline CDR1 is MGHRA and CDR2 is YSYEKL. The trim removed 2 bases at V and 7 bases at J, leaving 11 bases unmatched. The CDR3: CASSQFLQGARSGYTF. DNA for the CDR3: TGCGCCAGCAGCCAATTCCTACAGGGGGCGCGATCTGGCTACACCTTC.

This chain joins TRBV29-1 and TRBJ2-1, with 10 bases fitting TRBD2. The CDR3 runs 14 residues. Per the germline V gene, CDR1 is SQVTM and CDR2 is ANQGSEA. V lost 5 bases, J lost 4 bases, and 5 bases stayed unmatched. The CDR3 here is CSVLRTSGYNEQFF. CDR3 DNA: TGCAGCGTTCTGAGGACTAGCGGTTACAATGAGCAGTTCTTC.

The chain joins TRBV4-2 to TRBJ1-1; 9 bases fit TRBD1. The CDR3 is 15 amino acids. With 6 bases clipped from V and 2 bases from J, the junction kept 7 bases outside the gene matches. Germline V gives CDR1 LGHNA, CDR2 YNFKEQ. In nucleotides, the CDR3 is TGTGCCAGCAGTCTACAGGGGGCGGAAAACACTGAAGCTTTCTTT. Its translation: CASSLQGAENTEAFF.

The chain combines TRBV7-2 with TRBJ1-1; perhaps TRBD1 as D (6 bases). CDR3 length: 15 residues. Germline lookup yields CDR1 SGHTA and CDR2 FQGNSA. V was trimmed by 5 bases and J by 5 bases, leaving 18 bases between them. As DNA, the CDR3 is TGTGCCAGCAGCCCCACCGGGGGGCGTCGGACTGAAGCTTTCTTT. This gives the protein CASSPTGGRRTEAFF.

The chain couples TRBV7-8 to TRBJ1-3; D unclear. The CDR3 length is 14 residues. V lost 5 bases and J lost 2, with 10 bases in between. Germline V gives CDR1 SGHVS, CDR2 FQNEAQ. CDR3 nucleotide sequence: TGTGCCAGCAGCCCGTCAGGAACTGGAAACACCATATATTTT. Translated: CASSPSGTGNTIYF.

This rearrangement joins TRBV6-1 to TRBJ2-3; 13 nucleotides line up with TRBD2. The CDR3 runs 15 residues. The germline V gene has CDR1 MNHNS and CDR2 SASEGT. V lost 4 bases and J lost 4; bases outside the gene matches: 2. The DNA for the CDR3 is TGTGCCAGCAGTGGGACTAGCGGGAGCCCAGATACGCAGTATTTT. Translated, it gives CASSGTSGSPDTQYF.

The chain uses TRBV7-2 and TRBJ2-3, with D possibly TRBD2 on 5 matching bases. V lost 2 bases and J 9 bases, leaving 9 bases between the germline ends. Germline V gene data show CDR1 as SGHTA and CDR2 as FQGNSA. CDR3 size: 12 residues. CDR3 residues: CASSLIGGTQYF. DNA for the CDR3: TGTGCCAGCAGCTTAATAGGAGGCACGCAGTATTTT. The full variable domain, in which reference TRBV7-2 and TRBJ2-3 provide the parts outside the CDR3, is GAGVSQSPSNKVTEKGKDVELRCDPISGHTALYWYRQSLGQGLEFLIYFQGNSAPDKSGLPSDRFSAERTGGSVSTLTIQRTQQEDSAVYLCASSLIGGTQYFGPGTRLTVL.

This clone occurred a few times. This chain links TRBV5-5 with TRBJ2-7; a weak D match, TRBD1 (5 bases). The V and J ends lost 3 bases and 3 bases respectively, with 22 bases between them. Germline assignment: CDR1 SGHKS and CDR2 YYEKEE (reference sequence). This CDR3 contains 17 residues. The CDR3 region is CASSSDSFLHRFYEQYF. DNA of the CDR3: TGTGCCAGCAGCTCCGACAGTTTCCTTCACCGCTTCTACGAGCAGTACTTC.

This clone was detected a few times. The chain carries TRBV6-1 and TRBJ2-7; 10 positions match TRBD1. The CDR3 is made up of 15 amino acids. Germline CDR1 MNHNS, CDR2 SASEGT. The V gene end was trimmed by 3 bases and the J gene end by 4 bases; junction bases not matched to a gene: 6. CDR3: CASSDPGQGEYEQYF. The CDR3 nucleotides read TGTGCCAGCAGTGACCCAGGACAGGGGGAGTACGAGCAGTACTTC.

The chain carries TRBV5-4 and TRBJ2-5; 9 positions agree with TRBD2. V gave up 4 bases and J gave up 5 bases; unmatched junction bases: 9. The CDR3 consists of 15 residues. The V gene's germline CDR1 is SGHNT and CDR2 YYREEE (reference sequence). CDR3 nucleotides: TGTGCCAGCAGCACGCGGGAGGGCCATAGGGAGACCCAGTACTTC. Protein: CASSTREGHRETQYF.

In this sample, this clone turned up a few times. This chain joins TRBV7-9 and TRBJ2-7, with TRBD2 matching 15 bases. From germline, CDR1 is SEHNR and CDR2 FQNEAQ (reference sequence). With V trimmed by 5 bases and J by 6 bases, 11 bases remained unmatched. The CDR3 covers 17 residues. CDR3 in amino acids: CASSPPGLAGGQGEQYF. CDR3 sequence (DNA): TGTGCCAGCAGCCCCCCGGGACTAGCGGGAGGTCAGGGCGAGCAGTACTTC.

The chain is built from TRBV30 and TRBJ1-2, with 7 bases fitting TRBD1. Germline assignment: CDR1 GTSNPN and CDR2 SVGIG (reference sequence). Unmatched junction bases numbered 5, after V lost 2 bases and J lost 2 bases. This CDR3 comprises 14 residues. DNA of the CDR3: TGTGCCTGGAGTTGGCCAGGGGGGAACTATGGCTACACCTTC. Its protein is CAWSWPGGNYGYTF.

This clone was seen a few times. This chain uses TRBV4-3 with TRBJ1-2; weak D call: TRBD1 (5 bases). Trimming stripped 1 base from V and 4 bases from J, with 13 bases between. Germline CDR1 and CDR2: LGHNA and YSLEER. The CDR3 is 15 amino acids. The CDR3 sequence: CASSQGGEVGYGYTF. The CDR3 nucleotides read TGCGCCAGCAGCCAAGGGGGGGAGGTCGGCTATGGCTACACCTTC.

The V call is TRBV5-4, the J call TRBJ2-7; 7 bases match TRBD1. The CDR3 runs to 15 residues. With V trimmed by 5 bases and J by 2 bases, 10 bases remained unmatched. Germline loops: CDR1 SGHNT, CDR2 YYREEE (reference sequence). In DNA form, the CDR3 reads TGTGCCAGCAGACTGTCCGGGACAGTTCCCTACGAGCAGTACTTC. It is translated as CASRLSGTVPYEQYF.

The CDR3 loop reads CASSLGLAGGNTGELFF. The CDR3 DNA is TGCGCCAGCAGCTTAGGACTAGCGGGGGGTAACACCGGGGAGCTGTTTTTT. The rearrangement joins TRBV5-1 to TRBJ2-2, with 14 nucleotides matching TRBD2. The CDR3 is made up of 17 amino acids. V shed 2 bases and J 2 bases; nucleotides not matched to a gene: 2. The germline V gene has CDR1 SGHRS and CDR2 YFSETQ.

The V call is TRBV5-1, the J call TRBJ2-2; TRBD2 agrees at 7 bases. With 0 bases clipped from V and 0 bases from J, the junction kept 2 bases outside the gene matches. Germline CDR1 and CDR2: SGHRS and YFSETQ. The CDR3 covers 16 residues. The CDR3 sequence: CASSLEGLANTGELFF. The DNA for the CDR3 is TGCGCCAGCAGCTTGGAAGGACTAGCGAACACCGGGGAGCTGTTTTTT.

The CDR3 sequence is CASSLFEGFSNEQFF. As DNA, the CDR3 is TGTGCCAGCTCACTTTTTGAGGGTTTCTCCAATGAGCAGTTCTTC. This rearrangement joins TRBV18 to TRBJ2-1; the D gene is possibly TRBD2 (5 bases). Germline lookup yields CDR1 KGHSH and CDR2 LQKENI. Trimming pared 4 bases from V and 6 bases from J, leaving 16 bases between. This CDR3 comprises 15 residues.

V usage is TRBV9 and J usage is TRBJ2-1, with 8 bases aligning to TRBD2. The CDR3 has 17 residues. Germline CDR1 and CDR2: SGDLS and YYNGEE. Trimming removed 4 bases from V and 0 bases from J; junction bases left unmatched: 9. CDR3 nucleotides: TGTGCCAGCAGCCTGGGCGGGGGGAGGTCCTCCTACAATGAGCAGTTCTTC. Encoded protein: CASSLGGGRSSYNEQFF.